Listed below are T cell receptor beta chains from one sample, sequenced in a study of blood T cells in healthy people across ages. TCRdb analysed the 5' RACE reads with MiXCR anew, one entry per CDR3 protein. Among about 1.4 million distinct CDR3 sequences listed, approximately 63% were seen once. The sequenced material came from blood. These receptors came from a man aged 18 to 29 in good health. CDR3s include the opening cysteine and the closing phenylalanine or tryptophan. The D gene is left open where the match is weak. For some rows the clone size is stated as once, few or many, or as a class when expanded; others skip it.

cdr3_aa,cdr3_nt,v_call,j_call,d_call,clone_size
CATAQRATDTQYF,TGTGCCACCGCTCAGCGAGCAACAGATACGCAGTATTTT,TRBV2,TRBJ2-3,.,.
CSASQLEERSPLHF,TGCAGTGCTTCCCAGCTAGAAGAAAGATCACCCCTCCACTTT,TRBV20-1,TRBJ1-6,.,.
CASSQEAGTGGYGYTF,TGTGCCAGCAGCCAAGAAGCCGGGACAGGGGGGTATGGCTACACCTTC,TRBV14,TRBJ1-2,TRBD1,few
CASSPAYGTSGYNEQFF,TGTGCCAGCAGTCCGGCCTACGGGACTAGCGGTTACAATGAGCAGTTCTTC,TRBV28,TRBJ2-1,TRBD2,.
CSVPSGRVTGELFF,TGCAGCGTCCCTAGCGGGAGAGTTACCGGGGAGCTGTTTTTT,TRBV29-1,TRBJ2-2,TRBD2,.
CSARQAISYEQYF,TGCAGTGCTAGACAGGCGATCTCCTACGAGCAGTACTTC,TRBV20-1,TRBJ2-7,.,.
CASSLDTGGSNNEQFF,TGTGCCAGCAGCTTAGATACGGGAGGGTCTAACAATGAGCAGTTCTTC,TRBV7-2,TRBJ2-1,TRBD2,.
CSASGGRYNNEQFF,TGCAGTGCTAGTGGCGGGAGGTATAACAATGAGCAGTTCTTC,TRBV20-1,TRBJ2-1,TRBD2,once
CASSLLGWQVDTQYF,TGTGCCAGCAGTTTATTGGGGTGGCAGGTAGATACGCAGTATTTT,TRBV27,TRBJ2-3,.,.
CASSPRLAGGAYNEQYF,TGTGCCAGCAGTCCCAGGTTAGCGGGAGGGGCCTACAATGAGCAGTACTTC,TRBV27,TRBJ2-5,TRBD2,.
CASSLAGMGYNEQFF,TGCGCCAGCAGCTTGGCAGGGATGGGGTACAATGAGCAGTTCTTC,TRBV5-1,TRBJ2-1,.,.
CASSQESGGAWETQYF,TGCGCCAGCAGCCAAGAATCGGGGGGGGCGTGGGAGACCCAGTACTTC,TRBV4-3,TRBJ2-5,TRBD2,.
CASSSSRDWDSPPHF,TGTGCCAGCAGCTCAAGCAGGGACTGGGATTCACCCCCCCACTTT,TRBV7-6,TRBJ1-6,.,.
CASSQLTGVGSEAFF,TGCGCCAGCAGCCAACTCACAGGGGTAGGATCTGAAGCTTTCTTT,TRBV4-1,TRBJ1-1,TRBD1,.
CASGDRAQETQYF,TGCGCCAGCGGAGACAGGGCACAAGAGACCCAGTACTTC,TRBV4-3,TRBJ2-5,TRBD1,.
CSAGSRAQETQYF,TGCAGTGCTGGGAGCCGGGCCCAAGAGACCCAGTACTTC,TRBV20-1,TRBJ2-5,.,few
CASSTGQGGYYNEQFF,TGCGCCAGCAGCACCGGACAGGGGGGATACTACAATGAGCAGTTCTTC,TRBV5-1,TRBJ2-1,TRBD1,.
CASSLDGVLNYGYTF,TGTGCCAGCAGTTTGGACGGGGTCCTGAACTATGGCTACACCTTC,TRBV12-3/TRBV12-4,TRBJ1-2,.,few
CASNRAINSPLHF,TGTGCCAGCAATCGGGCGATAAATTCACCCCTCCACTTT,TRBV6-2/TRBV6-3,TRBJ1-6,.,.
CASSPGAGGRANYGYTF,TGCGCCAGCAGCCCAGGGGCAGGGGGCCGGGCTAACTATGGCTACACCTTC,TRBV4-1,TRBJ1-2,TRBD1,.
CALVGDTYEQYF,TGTGCCTTAGTCGGAGACACCTACGAGCAGTACTTC,TRBV2,TRBJ2-7,.,.
CSASRTSGGDEQYF,TGCAGTGCTAGTAGGACTAGCGGGGGTGACGAGCAGTACTTC,TRBV20-1,TRBJ2-7,TRBD2,few
CASSQALSGGASDTQYF,TGCGCCAGCAGCCAAGCCCTTTCCGGGGGGGCCTCAGATACGCAGTATTTT,TRBV4-3,TRBJ2-3,TRBD2,few
CASSVSVGTYEQYF,TGTGCCAGCAGCGTAAGCGTGGGGACCTACGAGCAGTACTTC,TRBV7-8,TRBJ2-7,.,.
CASSQVKFQETQYF,TGTGCCAGCAGCCAAGTTAAGTTCCAAGAGACCCAGTACTTC,TRBV3-1,TRBJ2-5,.,few
CACLFNDGYTF,TGTGCCTGCCTGTTTAACGATGGCTACACCTTC,TRBV30,TRBJ1-2,.,.
CSASSGKSSYNEQFF,TGCAGTGCTTCTAGCGGGAAGAGCTCCTACAATGAGCAGTTCTTC,TRBV20-1,TRBJ2-1,TRBD2,few
CASERRTDTQYF,TGTGCCAGCGAAAGACGGACAGATACGCAGTATTTT,TRBV2,TRBJ2-3,.,many
CASSLGQGLRGANVLTF,TGTGCCAGCAGTCTCGGACAGGGCCTTAGGGGGGCCAACGTCCTGACTTTC,TRBV27,TRBJ2-6,TRBD1,few
CASSPESGGPALSSYNEQFF,TGTGCCAGCAGCCCCGAATCGGGAGGGCCGGCCCTAAGCTCCTACAATGAGCAGTTCTTC,TRBV11-2,TRBJ2-1,TRBD2,once
CASSQGAGVRYGYTF,TGTGCCAGCAGCCAAGGGGCCGGGGTCCGCTATGGCTACACCTTC,TRBV14,TRBJ1-2,.,.
CASSTAGSDNIQYF,TGCGCCAGCAGCACAGCCGGGTCGGATAACATTCAGTACTTC,TRBV5-1,TRBJ2-4,.,.
CSVEPQDSNYGYTF,TGCAGCGTTGAACCGCAGGATTCTAACTATGGCTACACCTTC,TRBV29-1,TRBJ1-2,.,.
CAKNPPSDTDTQYF,TGTGCCAAGAATCCCCCATCCGACACAGATACGCAGTATTTT,TRBV2,TRBJ2-3,.,.
CASSTRQGAASSLYNEQYF,TGTGCCAGCAGTACCCGACAGGGGGCGGCTTCCTCACTCTACAATGAGCAGTACTTC,TRBV27,TRBJ2-7,TRBD1,few
CASSRMRVSETQYF,TGTGCCAGCAGCCGAATGCGGGTGTCAGAGACCCAGTACTTC,TRBV3-1,TRBJ2-5,.,.
CAISVLGSHSGANVLTF,TGTGCCATCAGTGTCCTGGGGTCCCACTCTGGGGCCAACGTCCTGACTTTC,TRBV10-3,TRBJ2-6,.,few
CASSLDEREGTICEQFF,TGCGCCAGCAGCTTGGATGAGCGGGAGGGCACGATCTGTGAGCAGTTCTTC,TRBV5-1,TRBJ2-1,TRBD2,few
CASSPDRKNTEAFF,TGTGCCAGCAGCCCCGACAGGAAAAACACTGAAGCTTTCTTT,TRBV12-3/TRBV12-4,TRBJ1-1,.,.
CASSMHRRTRSGTQYF,TGTGCCAGCAGTATGCACCGCCGGACTAGATCTGGTACGCAGTATTTT,TRBV12-3/TRBV12-4,TRBJ2-3,TRBD2,.
CASTTGQGRSEQYF,TGCGCCAGCACAACAGGACAGGGACGGTCCGAGCAGTACTTC,TRBV5-1,TRBJ2-7,TRBD1,.
CASSLSGEYPHNEQFF,TGTGCCAGCAGTTTGAGCGGGGAGTACCCTCACAATGAGCAGTTCTTC,TRBV28,TRBJ2-1,TRBD2,.
CATRLCRAGKETQYF,TGTGCCACCAGACTATGTCGCGCCGGAAAGGAGACCCAGTACTTC,TRBV15,TRBJ2-5,.,.
CSVPSAGQGGYNEQFF,TGCAGCGTGCCTAGCGCTGGACAGGGGGGATACAATGAGCAGTTCTTC,TRBV29-1,TRBJ2-1,TRBD1,.